The 4 T cell receptor beta chains below come from one sample, sequenced in a study of cytomegalovirus exposure and HLA in healthy donors. Primers for the PCR totalled 60 Vbeta and 13 Jbeta. TCRdb keeps only in-frame clones here, not all; method: immunoSEQ multiplex PCR. This table has over 150,000 clones, 80% to 90% appearing once. The sample was PBMCs. These TCRs come from a girl aged 10-17 years in good health and CMV-seropositive.

This chain joins TRBV2 and TRBJ2-1, with TRBD2 matching over 9 bases. Germline V CDR1 and CDR2: SNHLY, FYNNEI. V trimming: 6 bases; J trimming: 7 bases; junction bases outside the gene matches: 16. CDR3 length: 17 amino acids. For the CDR3, the DNA is TGTGCCAGCAGCCGCGGGGGGGCGGGGGGGCTCAGGAATGAGCAGTTCTTC. This sequence encodes CASSRGGAGGLRNEQFF.

There are a few counts of this clone. V usage is TRBV5-6 and J usage is TRBJ1-1, with D maybe TRBD1 (6 bases). The CDR3 has 14 residues. From germline, CDR1 is SGHDT and CDR2 YYEEEE. The V end lost 1 base, the J end lost 1 base, and 8 bases lay between the germline ends. In DNA form, the CDR3 reads TGTGCCAGCAGCTTGAGGGGGACGAACACTGAAGCTTTCTTT. Translating gives CASSLRGTNTEAFF.

V gene TRBV7-8 combines with J gene TRBJ2-7; 9 bases align to TRBD1. This CDR3 comprises 16 residues. J lost 0 bases, V lost 4 bases, and 7 bases had no gene match. The germline V gene has CDR1 SGHVS and CDR2 FQNEAQ. CDR3 loop: CASSSPRDRDSYEQYF. The CDR3 region has the DNA TGTGCCAGCAGCTCTCCCCGGGACAGGGACTCCTACGAGCAGTACTTC.

The rearrangement links TRBV5-5 to TRBJ2-3, with TRBD2 matching 8 bases. The CDR3 covers 15 residues. CDR1 and CDR2 from the germline V gene are SGHKS and YYEKEE (reference sequence). J gave up 6 bases and V 1 base, and 7 bases lay outside the gene matches. The CDR3 DNA reads as TGTGCCAGCAGCTTGTTCGAGCGGGGGTCGGATACGCAGTATTTT. This gives the protein CASSLFERGSDTQYF.